Listed here are 10 T cell receptor beta chains from one sample, sequenced in a study of T cell changes during pregnancy in multiple sclerosis. Measured with immunoSEQ multiplex PCR; TCRdb has only the in-frame clones, and not every one. The sample records 58,000 or so clones, about 89% being singletons. The specimen comprised peripheral blood, sampled after pregnancy. The receptors shown here come from a female donor with multiple sclerosis, enrolled in a pregnancy study.

The chain recombines TRBV19 with TRBJ1-1; 7 bases map to TRBD1. The CDR3 is 14 amino acids. Germline assignment: CDR1 LNHDA and CDR2 SQIVND (reference sequence). V lost 4 bases and J lost 4; bases outside the gene matches: 6. CDR3 in DNA: TGTGCCAGTAGTAGAGACAGGGAAGTCACTGAAGCTTTCTTT. This encodes CASSRDREVTEAFF. Drawing the rest from reference TRBV19 and TRBJ1-1, the complete variable domain is DGGITQSPKYLFRKEGQNVTLSCEQNLNHDAMYWYRQDPGQGLRLIYYSQIVNDFQKGDIAEGYSVSREKKESFPLTVTSAQKNPTAFYLCASSRDREVTEAFFGQGTRLTVV.

V and J are TRBV11-2 and TRBJ2-1, with TRBD2 identical over 15 bases. The V gene's germline CDR1 is SGHAT and CDR2 FQNNGV. This CDR3 has 19 amino acids. V lost 1 base and J lost 7; bases outside the gene matches: 11. For the CDR3, the DNA is TGTGCCAGCAGCTTAGTAGGACTAGCGGGGGGGGCCTGGGGGAATGAGCAGTTCTTC. Its protein product is CASSLVGLAGGAWGNEQFF. Full variable domain (outside the CDR3, taken from reference TRBV11-2 and TRBJ2-1): EAGVAQSPRYKIIEKRQSVAFWCNPISGHATLYWYQQILGQGPKLLIQFQNNGVVDDSQLPKDRFSAERLKGVDSTLKIQPAKLEDSAVYLCASSLVGLAGGAWGNEQFFGPGTRLTVL.

The V call is TRBV4-2, the J call TRBJ2-5; TRBD2 matches 13 bases. Trimming took 5 bases from V and 1 from J; bases not matched to a gene: 7. The CDR3 consists of 17 residues. Germline V lookup: CDR1 LGHNA, CDR2 YNFKEQ. CDR3 loop: CASSFGGTSGAQETQYF. CDR3 nucleotide sequence: TGTGCCAGCAGCTTCGGTGGGACTAGCGGGGCCCAAGAGACCCAGTACTTC.

The rearrangement links TRBV11-3 to TRBJ2-1; D uncertain. V lost 2 bases, J lost 8 bases, and 7 bases lay in between. Germline V gene sequence: CDR1 SGHNT, CDR2 YENEEA. This CDR3 is built from 12 residues. The DNA of the CDR3 is TGTGCCAGCAGCTTACAGGAACATGAGCAGTTCTTC. Encoded protein: CASSLQEHEQFF.

The V call is TRBV5-6, the J call TRBJ1-2; D unclear. The CDR3 is 11 residues long. Germline CDR1 and CDR2: SGHDT and YYEEEE. V gave up 3 bases and J gave up 8 bases, with 8 bases separating them. This chain's CDR3 is CASSSRGGYTF. The CDR3 coding sequence is TGTGCCAGCAGCTCAAGAGGGGGCTACACCTTC.

CDR3 region: CASSLAPGTNGYTF. The DNA of the CDR3 is TGCGCCAGCAGCTTGGCCCCAGGTACGAATGGCTACACCTTC. The V and J genes are TRBV5-1 and TRBJ1-2; D is unclear. CDR3 length: 14 amino acids. With 0 bases removed from V and 6 bases from J, the gap between germline ends came to 12 bases. CDR1 and CDR2 from the germline V gene are SGHRS and YFSETQ.

In its sample, this clone was seen once. This sequence joins TRBV6-1 and TRBJ1-1; 8 nucleotides align to TRBD1. J lost 1 base, V lost 6 bases, and 4 bases had no gene match. The CDR3 sequence is 14 residues long. CDR1 is MNHNS, CDR2 SASEGT, per germline. CDR3 in DNA: TGTGCCAGCAGGGCAGGGGGCGCGAACACTGAAGCTTTCTTT. It encodes CASRAGGANTEAFF.

The chain is built from TRBV30 and TRBJ1-2; 8 nucleotides line up with TRBD1. The junction had 9 bases not matched to a gene; V was cut back by 4 bases and J by 5 bases. CDR1 is GTSNPN and CDR2 is SVGIG in the germline V gene (reference sequence). CDR3 length: 14 residues. For the CDR3, the DNA is TGTGCCTGGACCCTCCCAGGGGGCCGATATGGCTACACCTTC. It codes for CAWTLPGGRYGYTF.

The chain is built from TRBV7-3 and TRBJ1-1; 11 bases line up with TRBD1. The ends lost 5 bases at V and 4 bases at J; junction bases unmatched: 6. Germline V gene lookup returns CDR1 SGHTA and CDR2 FQGTGA. There are 15 residues in the CDR3. CDR3 sequence (DNA): TGTGCCAGCAGCCAAACCGGGACAGGGGGCACTGAAGCTTTCTTT. Residues: CASSQTGTGGTEAFF.

The chain uses TRBV7-6 and TRBJ2-7, with a possible D match to TRBD2 (7 bases). CDR1 and CDR2 from the germline V gene are SGHVS and FNYEAQ. Trimming cost V 1 base and J 6 bases, with 13 bases left between them. The CDR3 length is 14 residues. The CDR3 spells CASSLEGGKGEQYF. CDR3 nucleotide sequence: TGTGCCAGCAGCTTAGAGGGGGGGAAAGGCGAGCAGTACTTC.